Sequencing of this T cell receptor beta chain was carried out in a study of technical replicates of blood from several donors. TCRdb keeps only in-frame clones here, not all; method: immunoSEQ multiplex PCR. The sample contains more than 60,000 clones, around 93% of which appear only once. J was trimmed by 3 bases and V by 7 bases; bases with no gene match: 6. Germline assignment: CDR1 MNHEY and CDR2 SVGAGI. The CDR3 has 14 residues. The receptor was isolated from a human donor in good health. The chain uses TRBV6-5 and TRBJ2-7; 10 nucleotides line up with TRBD1. Sequenced: T cells isolated from PBMCs. The CDR3: CASKGQGTFYEQYF. CDR3 nucleotide sequence: TGTGCCAGCAAGGGACAGGGGACATTCTACGAGCAGTACTTC.